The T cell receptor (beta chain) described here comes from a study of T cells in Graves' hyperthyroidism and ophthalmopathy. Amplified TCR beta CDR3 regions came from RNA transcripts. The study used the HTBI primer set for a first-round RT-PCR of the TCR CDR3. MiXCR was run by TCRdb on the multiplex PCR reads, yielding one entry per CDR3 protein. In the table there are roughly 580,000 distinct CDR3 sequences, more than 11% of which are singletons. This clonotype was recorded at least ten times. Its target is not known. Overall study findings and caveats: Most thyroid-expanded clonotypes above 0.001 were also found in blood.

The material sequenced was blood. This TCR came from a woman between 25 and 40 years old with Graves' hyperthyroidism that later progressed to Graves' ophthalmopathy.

DNA for the CDR3: TGTGCCAGCAGCCCCAACAATCAGCTCGGGAGGGCATGGATCTACAATGAGCAGTTCTTC. Translating gives CASSPNNQLGRAWIYNEQFF. V and J are TRBV14 and TRBJ2-1; 8 nucleotides match TRBD2. The V gene end was trimmed by 4 bases and the J gene end by 3 bases; junction bases not matched to a gene: 20. There are 20 residues in the CDR3. CDR1 is SGHDN and CDR2 is FVKESK in the germline V gene. Variable domain in full (rest from reference TRBV14 and TRBJ2-1): EAGVTQFPSHSVIEKGQTVTLRCDPISGHDNLYWYRRVMGKEIKFLLHFVKESKQDESGMPNNRFLAERTGGTYSTLKVQPAELEDSGVYFCASSPNNQLGRAWIYNEQFFGPGTRLTVL.